Below, 19 T cell receptor beta chains from the same sample are listed, as sequenced in a study of blood T cell repertoires in COVID-19. Measured with immunoSEQ multiplex PCR; TCRdb has only the in-frame clones, and not every one. The sample has about 230,000 clones; about four fifths are singletons. The sequencing input was peripheral blood. Receptors originate from a woman older than 75 with COVID-19, enrolled during active disease.

V is TRBV18 and J is TRBJ2-7; unclear D gene. CDR1 KGHSH and CDR2 LQKENI come from the germline V gene. The CDR3 covers 14 residues. Trimming cost V 3 bases and J 3 bases, with 12 bases left between them. CDR3 bases: TGTGCCAGCTCACCCCCACACGGCGGCTACGAGCAGTACTTC. It is translated as CASSPPHGGYEQYF.

The rearrangement links TRBV3-1 (or the pseudogene TRBV3-2) to TRBJ2-5; D gene unclear. The CDR3 spans 15 residues. Trimming took off 1 base at V and 1 base at J, with 10 bases between the two ends. Looked up from germline, CDR1 is LGHDT and CDR2 is YNNKEL (reference sequence). The CDR3 bases are TGTGCCAGCAGCCAAGTCGGCGCGGCCCAAGAGACCCAGTACTTC. This encodes CASSQVGAAQETQYF.

The chain carries TRBV11-3 and TRBJ2-3; TRBD1 is a possible D gene (6 bases). CDR1 is SGHNT, CDR2 YENEEA, per germline. This CDR3 spans 13 amino acids. V was pared by 1 base and J by 7 bases, with 9 bases between. CDR3 DNA sequence: TGTGCCAGCAGCTTAGTTGGGGGCCATACGCAGTATTTT. Residues: CASSLVGGHTQYF.

The rearrangement links TRBV28 to TRBJ2-1, with TRBD2 matching 10 bases. V shed 3 bases, J shed 6 bases, and the junction held 14 bases outside the gene matches. This CDR3 spans 18 amino acids. Looked up from germline, CDR1 is MDHEN and CDR2 is SYDVKM. In nucleotides, the CDR3 is TGTGCCAGCAGTTTGGCTGTCCAGGGGACTAGCGAACGCAATGAGCAGTTCTTC. Translation: CASSLAVQGTSERNEQFF.

The chain has TRBV5-4 and TRBJ1-5; D unresolved. V gave up 3 bases and J gave up 10 bases, with 14 bases separating them. From germline, CDR1 is SGHNT and CDR2 YYREEE (reference sequence). The CDR3 sequence is 13 residues long. The CDR3 DNA sequence: TGTGCCAGCAGCTACGGTTCTAGTGCCCCCCAGCATTTT. This gives the protein CASSYGSSAPQHF.

The J gene is TRBJ2-3, the V gene TRBV24-1, with 8 bases matching TRBD1. The V gene's germline CDR1 is KGHDR and CDR2 SFDVKD. The CDR3 extends over 14 amino acids. J gave up 3 bases and V 7 bases, and 5 bases lay outside the gene matches. As DNA, the CDR3 is TGTGCCACCAGGCAGGGGGCCGAAACAGATACGCAGTATTTT. Encoded protein: CATRQGAETDTQYF.

The V call is TRBV15, the J call TRBJ2-4; no clear D. CDR3 length: 14 residues. The V and J ends lost 0 bases and 9 bases respectively, with 12 bases between them. Germline V gene sequence: CDR1 LNHNV, CDR2 YYDKDF (reference sequence). DNA for the CDR3: TGTGCCACCAGCAGAGATCCTAGATCAATCATTCAGTACTTC. Its translation is CATSRDPRSIIQYF. The variable domain in full, with the rest retrieved from reference TRBV15 and TRBJ2-4, is DAMVIQNPRYQVTQFGKPVTLSCSQTLNHNVMYWYQQKSSQAPKLLFHYYDKDFNNEADTPDNFQSRRPNTSFCFLDIRSPGLGDTAMYLCATSRDPRSIIQYFGAGTRLSVL.

This chain links TRBV19 with TRBJ1-1; D is possibly TRBD1 (5 bases). Germline V gene data show CDR1 as LNHDA and CDR2 as SQIVND (reference sequence). With 7 bases removed from V and 1 base from J, the gap between germline ends came to 16 bases. This CDR3 has 15 residues. CDR3 nucleotides: TGTGCCAGTACCCCCTTTGGGGGGGGGAACACTGAAGCTTTCTTT. Residues: CASTPFGGGNTEAFF.

For this clone: Within the sample, other DNA sequences also encode this same CDR3. CDR3 nucleotides: TGCAGTGCTAGTCGGACTGGTGCTAATGAAAAACTGTTTTTT. Its translation is CSASRTGANEKLFF. The chain combines TRBV20-1 with TRBJ1-4; D not resolved. The CDR3 is 14 amino acids. Trimming left V 3 bases short and J 3 bases short, with 11 bases between. Per germline, CDR1 DFQATT and CDR2 SNEGSKA (reference sequence).

The rearrangement links TRBV7-3 to TRBJ2-7; no firm D call. The V gene lost 2 bases and the J gene lost 4 bases, with 9 bases spanning the gap. This CDR3 contains 13 residues. Germline V CDR1 and CDR2: SGHTA, FQGTGA. This CDR3 is CASSLLTGYEQYF. The CDR3 DNA reads TGTGCCAGCAGCTTATTGACTGGTTACGAGCAGTACTTC.

This clone came up once. The CDR3 coding sequence is TGTGCCAGCAGCCGGCGGTCGAACACTGAAGCTTTCTTT. It codes for CASSRRSNTEAFF. The rearrangement joins TRBV7-9 to TRBJ1-1, with unresolved D. The CDR3 spans 13 residues. The germline V gene has CDR1 SEHNR and CDR2 FQNEAQ (reference sequence). V dropped 5 bases and J dropped 1 base, with 8 bases sitting between them.

This rearrangement joins TRBV4-1 to TRBJ1-6, with TRBD1 as a possible D gene (5 bases). The germline V gene has CDR1 MGHRA and CDR2 YSYEKL. The CDR3 covers 18 residues. Trimming stripped 3 bases from V and 8 bases from J, with 23 bases between. The CDR3 bases are TGCGCCAGCAGCCACCAGCGGGAGGGTTGGGGCAGGCATTCACCCCTCCACTTT. As protein: CASSHQREGWGRHSPLHF.

The rearrangement joins TRBV29-1 to TRBJ1-2; a weak D match, TRBD1 (5 bases). V lost 3 bases and J lost 7, with 9 bases in between. CDR3 length: 11 residues. The germline CDR1 and CDR2 sequences are SQVTM and ANQGSEA. Here the CDR3 reads CSVEGLLGYTF. The CDR3 nucleotides read TGCAGCGTTGAGGGACTTCTTGGCTACACCTTC.

This chain connects TRBV2 to TRBJ1-2, with 8 bases identical to TRBD1. CDR1 SNHLY and CDR2 FYNNEI come from the germline V gene. V lost 5 bases to trimming and J lost 6 bases; unmatched junction nucleotides: 8. The length of the CDR3 is 14 residues. As DNA, the CDR3 is TGTGCCAGCAGTCCAGGGGGCGGAAGGAATGGCTACACCTTC. It yields the protein CASSPGGGRNGYTF.

This clone was seen a few times. This chain uses TRBV19 with TRBJ1-3; 7 nucleotides agree with TRBD1. The CDR3 covers 14 residues. The V gene's germline CDR1 is LNHDA and CDR2 SQIVND (reference sequence). With V trimmed by 7 bases and J by 1 base, 4 bases remained unmatched. CDR3 sequence: CASTRQGSGNTIYF. The CDR3 nucleotides read TGTGCCAGTACCCGACAGGGTTCTGGAAACACCATATATTTT.

The J gene is TRBJ2-2, the V gene TRBV27, with 7 nucleotides matching TRBD2. The V and J ends lost 2 bases and 5 bases, in that order; junction bases with no gene match: 8. Per germline, CDR1 MNHEY and CDR2 SMNVEV (reference sequence). CDR3 length: 16 amino acids. The CDR3 DNA follows: TGTGCCAGCAGTTTAATTCCGGGAGCGGGGACCGGGGAGCTGTTTTTT. The encoded protein is CASSLIPGAGTGELFF.

The chain is built from TRBV11-3 and TRBJ1-1, with D hard to call. From germline, CDR1 is SGHNT and CDR2 YENEEA. V lost 4 bases and J lost 5, with 11 bases in between. This CDR3 has 13 amino acids. This chain's CDR3 is CASSYREGTEAFF. CDR3 DNA sequence: TGTGCCAGCAGCTACAGAGAGGGTACTGAAGCTTTCTTT.

The chain combines TRBV12-5 with TRBJ1-3; maybe TRBD1 (5 bases). Trimming stripped 5 bases from V and 0 bases from J, with 14 bases between. CDR1 is LGHNT and CDR2 is FRNRAP in the germline V gene. The CDR3 is 16 residues long. In DNA, the CDR3 is TGTGCTAGTGGTCAGAAGACAGCTTCCTCTGGAAACACCATATATTTT. Protein product: CASGQKTASSGNTIYF.

The rearrangement links TRBV5-5 to TRBJ1-2; D is ambiguous. Per the germline V gene, CDR1 is SGHKS and CDR2 is YYEKEE (reference sequence). V lost 4 bases to trimming and J lost 1 base, with 11 bases between them. There are 14 residues in the CDR3. The CDR3 spells CASSPINNNYGYTF. DNA of the CDR3: TGTGCCAGCAGCCCGATAAACAATAACTATGGCTACACCTTC.